Each of the 9 T cell receptor beta chains below was sequenced from the same sample in a study of human versus mouse CDR3 diversity and MHC coevolution. Produced via immunoSEQ multiplex PCR; TCRdb's table is partial and in-frame only. The sample lists about 83,000 clones; roughly 90% were seen once. The specimen was naive CD4+ T cells from blood. Stated subset: CD45RO-negative CD62L-positive naive CD4 T cells. The receptor set was obtained from a person aged 25 to 69 in good health.

The chain has TRBV27 and TRBJ1-1; 8 bases agree with TRBD1. The CDR3 sequence is 13 residues long. The V segment lost 5 bases and the J segment 4 bases; nucleotides outside the gene matches: 3. In germline, CDR1 is MNHEY, CDR2 SMNVEV (reference sequence). This chain's CDR3 is CASSDDRGTEAFF. Written as DNA, the CDR3 is TGTGCCAGCAGTGACGACAGGGGCACTGAAGCTTTCTTT.

The rearrangement links TRBV9 to TRBJ2-3, with 7 positions matching TRBD2. CDR1 SGDLS and CDR2 YYNGEE come from the germline V gene. The V segment lost 0 bases and the J segment 1 base; nucleotides outside the gene matches: 8. The CDR3 contains 17 residues. The CDR3 nucleotides are TGTGCCAGCAGCGTAGCCGGGGGGACCCTGGGCACAGATACGCAGTATTTT. Protein sequence: CASSVAGGTLGTDTQYF.

This chain links TRBV19 with TRBJ1-1; a weak D match, TRBD1 (5 bases). This CDR3 is built from 14 residues. Germline CDR1 is LNHDA and CDR2 is SQIVND (reference sequence). V gave up 5 bases and J gave up 4 bases, with 14 bases separating them. The CDR3 DNA reads as TGTGCCAGTAGTGCGGGACGGGTAGGCACTGAAGCTTTCTTT. Encoded protein: CASSAGRVGTEAFF.

J is TRBJ2-1 and V is TRBV5-1, with 7 bases identical to TRBD2. The CDR3 is 15 residues long. V was clipped by 0 bases and J by 4 bases; unmatched bases: 4. CDR1 is SGHRS, CDR2 YFSETQ, per germline. The DNA for the CDR3 is TGCGCCAGCAGCTTGGAGGCTAGCGGTTACAATGAGCAGTTCTTC. The encoded protein is CASSLEASGYNEQFF.

V usage is TRBV28 and J usage is TRBJ2-5, with no clear D. V lost 1 base, J lost 5 bases, and 17 bases lay in between. Germline CDR1 is MDHEN and CDR2 is SYDVKM. CDR3 length: 16 residues. The CDR3 reads CASSLSPRRLWETQYF. The CDR3 nucleotides are TGTGCCAGCAGTTTATCGCCGCGGCGCTTATGGGAGACCCAGTACTTC.

The chain links TRBV10-3 to TRBJ1-1; D perhaps matches TRBD1 (5 bases). This CDR3 is built from 13 residues. Germline V gene data show CDR1 as ENHRY and CDR2 as SYGVKD. Trimming shortened V by 0 bases and J by 6 bases, and 8 bases separated the two germline ends. CDR3 nucleotide sequence: TGTGCCATCAGTGAGTCAGGGGTTTCTGAAGCTTTCTTT. Translation: CAISESGVSEAFF.

The chain uses TRBV29-1 and TRBJ1-2; maybe TRBD1 (6 bases). The CDR3 has 15 amino acids. CDR1 and CDR2 (germline): SQVTM, ANQGSEA. Between the trimmed V and J ends, which lost 2 bases and 3 bases, there was a span of 16 bases. The CDR3 protein is CSVESTDRYHYGYTF. As DNA, the CDR3 is TGCAGCGTTGAATCTACGGACAGATACCACTATGGCTACACCTTC.

This sequence joins TRBV5-1 and TRBJ2-5; the D gene is possibly TRBD1 (6 bases). Germline lookup yields CDR1 SGHRS and CDR2 YFSETQ. This CDR3 has 16 residues. V was pared by 4 bases and J by 0 bases, with 16 bases between. CDR3 coding DNA: TGCGCCAGCAGCGGAAGCAAGGACAGCTACCAAGAGACCCAGTACTTC. It codes for CASSGSKDSYQETQYF.

The gene calls are TRBV18 and TRBJ2-5; 9 bases agree with TRBD1. The CDR3 runs to 15 residues. Germline CDR1 is KGHSH and CDR2 is LQKENI. V lost 2 bases and J lost 5; bases outside the gene matches: 6. This CDR3 is CASSPRTGGGETQYF. The CDR3 DNA reads TGTGCCAGCTCACCAAGAACAGGGGGCGGGGAGACCCAGTACTTC.